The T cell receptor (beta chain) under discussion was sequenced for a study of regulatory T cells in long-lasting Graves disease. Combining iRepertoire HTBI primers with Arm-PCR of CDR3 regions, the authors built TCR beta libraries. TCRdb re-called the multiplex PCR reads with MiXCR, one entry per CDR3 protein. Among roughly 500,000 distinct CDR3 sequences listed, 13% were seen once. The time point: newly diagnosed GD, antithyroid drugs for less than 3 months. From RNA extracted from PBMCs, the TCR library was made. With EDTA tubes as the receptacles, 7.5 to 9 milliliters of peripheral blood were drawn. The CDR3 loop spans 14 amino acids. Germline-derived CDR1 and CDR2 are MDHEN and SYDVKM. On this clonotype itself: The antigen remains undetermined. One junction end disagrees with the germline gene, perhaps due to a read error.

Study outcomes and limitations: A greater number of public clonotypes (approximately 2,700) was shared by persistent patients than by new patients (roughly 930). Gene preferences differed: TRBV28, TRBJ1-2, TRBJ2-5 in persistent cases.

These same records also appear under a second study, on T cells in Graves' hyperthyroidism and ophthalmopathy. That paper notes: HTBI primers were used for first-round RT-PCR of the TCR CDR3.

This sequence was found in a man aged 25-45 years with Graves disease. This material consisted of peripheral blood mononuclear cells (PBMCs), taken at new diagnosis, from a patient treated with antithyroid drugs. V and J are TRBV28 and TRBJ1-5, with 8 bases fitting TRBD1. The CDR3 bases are TGTGCCAGCAGTTCAGGGGGCGGGAATCAGCCCCACCATTTT. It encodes CASSSGGGNQPHHF.